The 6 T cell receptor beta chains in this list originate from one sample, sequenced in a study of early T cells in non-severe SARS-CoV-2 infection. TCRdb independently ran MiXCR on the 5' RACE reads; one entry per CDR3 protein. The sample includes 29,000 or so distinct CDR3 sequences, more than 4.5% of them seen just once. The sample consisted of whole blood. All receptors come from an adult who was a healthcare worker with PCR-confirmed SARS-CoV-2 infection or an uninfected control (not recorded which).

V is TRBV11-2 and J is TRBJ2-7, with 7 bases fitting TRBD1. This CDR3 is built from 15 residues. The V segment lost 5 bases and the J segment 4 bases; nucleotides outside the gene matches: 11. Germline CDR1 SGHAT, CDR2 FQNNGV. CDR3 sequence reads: CASSRNTGTAYEQYF. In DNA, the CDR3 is TGTGCCAGCAGCAGGAACACCGGGACAGCGTACGAGCAGTACTTC.

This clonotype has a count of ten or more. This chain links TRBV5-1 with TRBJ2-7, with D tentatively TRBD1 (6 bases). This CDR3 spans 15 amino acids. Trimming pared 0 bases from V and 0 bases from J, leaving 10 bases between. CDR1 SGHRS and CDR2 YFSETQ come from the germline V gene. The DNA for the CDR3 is TGCGCCAGCAGCTTGGATTGGGGGCACTCCTACGAGCAGTACTTC. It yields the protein CASSLDWGHSYEQYF.

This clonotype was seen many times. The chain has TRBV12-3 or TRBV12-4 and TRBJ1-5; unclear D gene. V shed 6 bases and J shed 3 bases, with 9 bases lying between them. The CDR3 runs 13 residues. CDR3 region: CASRAEHNQPQHF. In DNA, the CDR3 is TGTGCCAGCAGGGCGGAACACAATCAGCCCCAGCATTTT.

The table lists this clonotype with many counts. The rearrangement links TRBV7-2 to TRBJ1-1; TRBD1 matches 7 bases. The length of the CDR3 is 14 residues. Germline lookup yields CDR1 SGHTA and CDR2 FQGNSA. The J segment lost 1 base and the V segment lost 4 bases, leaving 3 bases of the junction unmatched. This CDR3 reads CASSSQGRNTEAFF. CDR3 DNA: TGTGCCAGCAGCTCACAGGGGCGGAACACTGAAGCTTTCTTT.

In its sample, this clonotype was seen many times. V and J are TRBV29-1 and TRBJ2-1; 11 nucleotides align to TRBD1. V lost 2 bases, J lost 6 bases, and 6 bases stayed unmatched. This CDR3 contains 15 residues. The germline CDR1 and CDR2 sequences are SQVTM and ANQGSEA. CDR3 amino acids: CSVERDRGSVNEQFF. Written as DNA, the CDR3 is TGCAGCGTTGAAAGGGACAGGGGGTCGGTCAATGAGCAGTTCTTC.

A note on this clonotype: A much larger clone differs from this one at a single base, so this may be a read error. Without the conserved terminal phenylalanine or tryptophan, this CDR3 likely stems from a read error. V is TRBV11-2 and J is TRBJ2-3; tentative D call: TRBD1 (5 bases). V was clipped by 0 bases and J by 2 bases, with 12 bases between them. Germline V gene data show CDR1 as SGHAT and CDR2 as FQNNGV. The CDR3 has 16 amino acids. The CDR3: CASSLELTGFTDTQYY. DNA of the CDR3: TGTGCCAGCAGCTTAGAGTTAACAGGATTCACAGATACGCAGTATTAT.